The clone carrying this TCR beta chain was seen repeatedly, ten times or more. Patients between 18 and 65 years old had hyperthyroidism, newly diagnosed and lasting under 2 months. Blood was sampled at initial diagnosis of hyperthyroidism, prior to onset of any ophthalmopathy symptoms. This sample is part of a study of T cells in Graves' hyperthyroidism and ophthalmopathy. TCR beta CDR3 sequences were amplified from RNA transcripts. When the TCR CDR3 underwent first-round RT-PCR, the HTBI primer set was used. TCRdb processed the multiplex PCR reads anew with MiXCR; each CDR3 protein has one entry. The table lists 250,000 or so distinct CDR3 sequences, roughly 15% of them singletons. Germline lookup yields CDR1 SGHRS and CDR2 YFSETQ. Trimming took 2 bases from V and 7 from J; bases not matched to a gene: 13. This CDR3 has 16 amino acids.

The sample taken for sequencing was blood. The clonotype was recovered from a woman aged 50 to 60 with Graves' hyperthyroidism that later progressed to Graves' ophthalmopathy. V and J are TRBV5-1 and TRBJ2-7; TRBD2 aligns across 9 bases. CDR3 residues: CASSFGVIAGAREQYF. Here the CDR3 DNA reads TGCGCCAGCAGCTTCGGGGTAATAGCGGGAGCTCGAGAGCAGTACTTC.